The next 16 T cell receptor beta chains were all read from a single sample in a study of cytomegalovirus exposure and HLA in healthy donors. The PCR made use of 60 Vbeta and 13 Jbeta primers. Only in-frame clones appear in the TCRdb table, and some are missing; sequencing was by immunoSEQ multiplex PCR. The top ten clones hold roughly 3.5% of a sample with around 100,000 clones, roughly 66% of them seen once. The specimen was PBMCs. The receptors come from a woman aged 50 to 60 in good health and CMV-seronegative.

This chain uses TRBV14 with TRBJ2-5; 9 bases are a match to TRBD1. The J call is doubtful: the DNA matches TRBJ2-7 better. There are 15 residues in the CDR3. Germline CDR1 reads SGHDN; CDR2 reads FVKESK. CDR3 nucleotides: TGTGCCAGCAGAAAAGGTGGGACAGGGACTTACGAGCAGTACTTC. Its translation: CASRKGGTGTYEQYF.

The rearrangement links TRBV10-1 to TRBJ2-1; 9 bases align to TRBD2. After removal of 6 bases from V and 8 bases from J, the junction contained 11 bases not matched to a gene. The CDR3 runs to 15 residues. Germline values: CDR1 WNHNN, CDR2 SYGVQD (reference sequence). The CDR3 here is CASSLDGAGGDEQFF. CDR3 DNA sequence: TGCGCCAGCAGCCTCGATGGAGCGGGGGGCGATGAGCAGTTCTTC.

This chain links TRBV29-1 with TRBJ1-3, with D unresolved. CDR1 and CDR2 from the germline V gene are SQVTM and ANQGSEA. The CDR3 is made up of 12 amino acids. Trimming shortened V by 4 bases and J by 0 bases, and 4 bases separated the two germline ends. This CDR3 reads CSVALSGNTIYF. The CDR3 bases are TGCAGCGTTGCCCTCTCTGGAAACACCATATATTTT.

Worth noting for this clone: The limits of the CDR3 on the DNA are not certain, so only TCRdb's listed CDR3 is given. The chain is built from TRBV28 and TRBJ1-1; TRBD1 is the table's D call and was not checked against the DNA. The CDR3 is 16 residues long, counting both termini. Germline V lookup: CDR1 MDHEN, CDR2 SYDVKM. CDR3 amino acids: CASSFGPGGSEVGAFF.

This clone was detected a few times. The V call is TRBV18, the J call TRBJ2-2; the D gene is possibly TRBD2 (5 bases). The germline V gene encodes CDR1 KGHSH and CDR2 LQKENI. The CDR3 spans 14 residues. Trimming removed 1 base from V and 3 bases from J, with 6 bases in between. The CDR3 reads CASSPLSDTGELFF. The CDR3 nucleotides read TGTGCCAGCTCACCACTTAGCGACACCGGGGAGCTGTTTTTT.

The genes are TRBV5-1 and TRBJ2-2; possibly TRBD2 for D (6 bases). V lost 4 bases, J lost 1 base, and 11 bases lay in between. Germline V gene data show CDR1 as SGHRS and CDR2 as YFSETQ. There are 15 residues in the CDR3. The DNA for the CDR3 is TGCGCCAGCAGCCGACCGGGACTGAACACCGGGGAGCTGTTTTTT. Translated, it gives CASSRPGLNTGELFF.

The chain has TRBV7-2 and TRBJ2-3, with 13 bases lining up with TRBD2. CDR3 length: 18 amino acids. Germline CDR1 and CDR2: SGHTA and FQGNSA. Trimming at V came to 5 bases and at J to 1 base, leaving 9 bases not matched to a gene. The CDR3 DNA is TGTGCCAGCAGCCAAACTAGCGGGAGGGGGTTGGGCACAGATACGCAGTATTTT. Encoded protein: CASSQTSGRGLGTDTQYF.

V is TRBV15 and J is TRBJ1-6; D perhaps matches TRBD1 (5 bases). Germline values: CDR1 LNHNV, CDR2 YYDKDF (reference sequence). Trimming shortened V by 0 bases and J by 8 bases, and 8 bases separated the two germline ends. CDR3 length: 14 residues. The CDR3 DNA sequence: TGTGCCACCAGCAGAGAGACGACAGATTCACCCCTCCACTTT. It encodes CATSRETTDSPLHF.

The V and J genes are TRBV27 and TRBJ2-5, with no clear D. The CDR3 runs 11 residues. From germline, CDR1 is MNHEY and CDR2 SMNVEV (reference sequence). V lost 6 bases, J lost 4 bases, and 6 bases lay in between. In DNA, the CDR3 is TGTGCCAGCAGGGCCCGAGAGACCCAGTACTTC. Encoded protein: CASRARETQYF.

The CDR3, as DNA: TGTGCCAGCAGCCGCGGACAGGGAGAAGAGACCCAGTACTTC. Protein: CASSRGQGEETQYF. The chain links TRBV11-2 to TRBJ2-5, with TRBD1 identical over 8 bases. V dropped 5 bases and J dropped 3; count of bases not matched to a gene: 5. The germline gives CDR1 SGHAT, CDR2 FQNNGV. CDR3 length: 14 amino acids.

The V gene is TRBV5-1, the J gene TRBJ2-3, with 11 bases that match TRBD2. With V trimmed by 3 bases and J by 0 bases, 6 bases remained unmatched. Germline CDR1 SGHRS, CDR2 YFSETQ. The CDR3 loop spans 17 amino acids. This CDR3 reads CASSSISGGASTDTQYF. The CDR3 coding sequence is TGCGCCAGCAGCTCCATTAGCGGGGGGGCTAGCACAGATACGCAGTATTTT.

With regard to this clone: The sample holds other DNA sequences that translate to the same CDR3. The chain couples TRBV5-1 to TRBJ1-4; D gene ambiguous. This CDR3 comprises 14 residues. V lost 3 bases and J lost 0, with 6 bases in between. Germline V gene sequence: CDR1 SGHRS, CDR2 YFSETQ. The CDR3 sequence is CASSSLATNEKLFF. In DNA form, the CDR3 reads TGCGCCAGCAGCTCACTAGCAACTAATGAAAAACTGTTTTTT.

The chain joins TRBV4-2 to TRBJ2-1, with TRBD2 identical over 9 bases. From germline, CDR1 is LGHNA and CDR2 YNFKEQ. Trimming removed 1 base from V and 5 bases from J; junction bases left unmatched: 6. This CDR3 is 16 amino acids long. The CDR3 spells CASSQVPSGINNEQFF. In DNA form, the CDR3 reads TGTGCCAGCAGCCAAGTTCCTAGCGGGATCAACAATGAGCAGTTCTTC.

V usage is TRBV4-3 and J usage is TRBJ2-5, with TRBD1 matching 9 bases. The J call may be faulty, since TRBJ2-7 better matches the DNA end. CDR3 length: 15 residues. Germline-derived CDR1 and CDR2 are LGHNA and YSLEER. The CDR3 spells CASSQDWTGAYEQYF. CDR3 DNA sequence: TGCGCCAGCAGCCAAGATTGGACAGGGGCCTACGAGCAGTACTTC.

The chain uses TRBV7-9 and TRBJ2-1; D not resolved. Trimming removed 3 bases from V and 5 bases from J, with 8 bases in between. CDR1 is SEHNR and CDR2 is FQNEAQ in the germline V gene (reference sequence). This CDR3 comprises 13 residues. CDR3 nucleotide sequence: TGTGCCAGCAGCTTCCGGTCGGACAATGAGCAGTTCTTC. Its protein product is CASSFRSDNEQFF.

The chain couples TRBV19 to TRBJ2-1; 12 bases are a match to TRBD2. This CDR3 is built from 17 residues. V lost 10 bases, J lost 3 bases, and 13 bases stayed unmatched. Germline CDR1 and CDR2: LNHDA and SQIVND (reference sequence). CDR3 nucleotides: TGTGCCACCAAACGGACTAGCGGGGTTAAAGGCTACAATGAGCAGTTCTTC. It translates to CATKRTSGVKGYNEQFF.